This TCR beta chain was profiled in a study of cytomegalovirus exposure and HLA in healthy donors. For this clone: Its specificity is unknown.

This CDR3 has 16 amino acids. V lost 4 bases to trimming and J lost 3 bases; unmatched junction nucleotides: 9. Germline-derived CDR1 and CDR2 are SGDLS and YYNGEE. The study's findings and limits: When analyzed later, a missense DCLRE1C variant was found to be linked to TCR beta V- and J-gene trimming. A previous analysis found most TCR beta V segments productive roughly 87% or roughly 30% of the time.

Researchers ran the PCR with 60 Vbeta and 13 Jbeta primers. Profiling relied on immunoSEQ multiplex PCR, and the TCRdb table lists in-frame clones only, not all of them. This table has around 190,000 clones, approximately 9.5% appearing once. The sequenced sample consisted of PBMCs. The sequence came from a woman in her 30s in good health and CMV-seropositive. This sequence joins TRBV9 and TRBJ2-3; 9 nucleotides line up with TRBD2. The CDR3 region is CASSFRPGLATDTQYF. CDR3 in DNA: TGTGCCAGCAGCTTTCGCCCCGGACTAGCGACAGATACGCAGTATTTT.